This TCR beta chain was obtained from a study of blood T cell repertoires in COVID-19. On the study more broadly: There were acute and convalescent COVID-19 samples, and they came from the United States, Italy and Spain. Nucleic acid was either cDNA or gDNA, and it came from T cells, B-cell-depleted T cells, or PBMCs.

Methods used by the authors: Amplification with reference gene primers provided the estimates of nucleated cell counts. The repertoire was sequenced with immunoSEQ multiplex PCR; TCRdb's copy has only in-frame clones and lacks some. That table supplies the V and J calls and clone size; D and trimming were determined from the DNA. Found here are around 260,000 clones, around 90% of them singletons; the top ten hold about 0.7%. This CDR3 is built from 12 residues. Deletions cut 3 bases from V and 3 bases from J, with 8 bases between. Germline assignment: CDR1 SQVTM and CDR2 ANQGSEA. The source of this sequence is a human donor in a cohort sampled during active COVID-19. Sequenced sample: peripheral blood. This chain uses TRBV29-1 with TRBJ1-2, with D maybe TRBD1 (5 bases). The CDR3 bases are TGCAGCGTTGAGAAGGGGTACTATGGCTACACCTTC. Translation gives CSVEKGYYGYTF.